These 8 T cell receptor beta chains were all obtained from the same sample, sequenced in a study of relationships among human T cell subsets. The T cell receptor alpha and beta CDR3 regions were amplified from mRNA by semiquantitative ARM-PCR. Tagged nested gene-specific primers were used first, then communal superprimers amplified exponentially. Each CDR3 protein gets one entry after TCRdb re-called the multiplex PCR reads with MiXCR. The table lists about 14,000 distinct CDR3 sequences, less than 65% of them singletons. Regulatory T cells were selected from positively selected CD4+ cells using anti-CD25 beads. The sample comprised Tregs sorted from blood. These receptors were taken from a man between 40 and 49 years old in good health.

The sample holds one count of this clonotype. The chain combines TRBV11-1 with TRBJ2-1; D could derive from TRBD1 or TRBD2 (6 bases each). Trimming stripped 2 bases from V and 0 bases from J, with 11 bases between. CDR1 and CDR2 (germline): SGHAT, FQDESV (reference sequence). The CDR3 is made up of 16 amino acids. The CDR3 here is CASSLRRGSSYNEQFF. As DNA, the CDR3 is TGTGCCAGCAGCTTAAGGAGGGGGAGCTCCTACAATGAGCAGTTCTTC.

This clonotype came up a few times. V gene TRBV7-9 combines with J gene TRBJ2-1; TRBD1 matches at 9 bases. V trimming: 3 bases; J trimming: 5 bases; junction bases outside the gene matches: 11. The CDR3 runs 17 residues. Germline V gene sequence: CDR1 SEHNR, CDR2 FQNEAQ (reference sequence). The CDR3 here is CASSFPDTGTGNNEQFF. The CDR3, as DNA: TGTGCCAGCAGCTTCCCCGATACCGGGACAGGGAACAATGAGCAGTTCTTC.

V gene TRBV20-1 combines with J gene TRBJ2-1; D call uncertain. Germline CDR1 DFQATT, CDR2 SNEGSKA (reference sequence). V was pared by 0 bases and J by 9 bases, with 24 bases between. This CDR3 has 17 residues. The CDR3 DNA reads as TGCAGTGCTAGAGATTTAGGTGCATTGCAAAATAAGGGTGAGCAGTTCTTC. It encodes CSARDLGALQNKGEQFF.

The chain carries TRBV5-1 and TRBJ2-7, with D unresolved. Germline V gives CDR1 SGHRS, CDR2 YFSETQ. The V end was cut by 2 bases, the J end by 3 bases, with 9 bases between. The CDR3 runs to 13 residues. The CDR3 region is CASSLDRIYEQYF. As DNA, the CDR3 is TGCGCCAGCAGCTTAGATAGGATCTACGAGCAGTACTTC.

To note about this clonotype: At one end, the junction sequence differs from germline, possibly due to a read error. The chain joins TRBV19 to TRBJ2-7, with D unclear. This CDR3 has 15 amino acids. Germline V gene lookup returns CDR1 LNHDA and CDR2 SQIVND (reference sequence). This CDR3 is CASGIDAFNSYEQYF. CDR3 nucleotides: TGTGCCAGTGGTATAGATGCGTTCAACTCCTACGAGCAGTACTTC.

As to this clonotype: A much larger clone differs by one base, so this may be a read error. V and J are TRBV28 and TRBJ1-1; no definite D call. Germline lookup yields CDR1 MDHEN and CDR2 SYDVKM. The CDR3 has 13 amino acids. CDR3 in amino acids: CASSPTANTEASF. The CDR3 bases are TGTGCCAGCAGCCCGACTGCGAACACTGAAGCTTCCTTT.

The chain combines TRBV18 with TRBJ1-1, with D possibly being TRBD1 (5 bases). Trimming took off 3 bases at V and 1 base at J, with 12 bases between the two ends. CDR1 is KGHSH, CDR2 LQKENI, per germline. CDR3 size: 15 residues. The CDR3 DNA reads as TGTGCCAGCTCACCCCCAAATGGACAGAACACTGAAGCTTTCTTT. Translated: CASSPPNGQNTEAFF.

The chain recombines TRBV30 with TRBJ1-1; D gene uncertain. This CDR3 spans 14 amino acids. Looked up from germline, CDR1 is GTSNPN and CDR2 is SVGIG (reference sequence). Trimming cost V 2 bases and J 0 bases, with 10 bases left between them. CDR3 amino acids: CAWSPLPMNTEAFF. In DNA form, the CDR3 reads TGTGCCTGGAGTCCCCTTCCGATGAACACTGAAGCTTTCTTT.